These T cell receptor beta chains were read from a single sample in a study of CD8+ T cells in alopecia areata. The assay was immunoSEQ multiplex PCR, and TCRdb's table has in-frame clones only and misses some. The repertoire holds about 180,000 clones, with about three fifths as singletons. This material consisted of CD4+ T cells sorted from blood, taken at approximately week 61, from a patient treated with tofacitinib. These receptors originate from a human donor with alopecia areata. Each CDR3 is given with its conserved first and last residue. D genes are given only for firm matches. Clone size is shown for a subset of rows, as once, few, many or a class of expanded clone.

cdr3_aa	cdr3_nt	d_call	v_call	j_call	clone_size
CASSSQKGVIDTQYF	TGTGCCAGCAGCAGCCAGAAGGGGGTTATTGATACGCAGTATTTT	-	TRBV21-1	TRBJ2-3	few
CSVVRAQDTQYF	TGCAGCGTTGTCAGGGCCCAAGATACGCAGTATTTT	-	TRBV29-1	TRBJ2-3	-
CSARFNTEAFF	TGCAGTGCTAGATTTAACACTGAAGCTTTCTTT	-	TRBV20-1	TRBJ1-1	-
CASSLMPAPNYGYTF	TGCGCCAGCAGCTTAATGCCAGCACCTAACTATGGCTACACCTTC	-	TRBV5-1	TRBJ1-2	many
CASSSSRTGANSPLHF	TGTGCCAGCAGCTCTAGCCGGACAGGCGCTAATTCACCCCTCCACTTT	TRBD1	TRBV5-6	TRBJ1-6	-
CASSKRIAPDPRETQYF	TGTGCCAGCAGCAAAAGGATAGCGCCTGACCCCCGGGAGACCCAGTACTTC	-	TRBV11-2	TRBJ2-5	-
CASSLVVRQETQYF	TGCGCCAGCAGCTTGGTTGTGAGACAAGAGACCCAGTACTTC	-	TRBV5-1	TRBJ2-5	-
CASSLGATDTQYF	TGTGCCAGCAGCTTAGGAGCCACAGATACGCAGTATTTT	-	TRBV7-8	TRBJ2-3	-
CASRAGLAGESYF	TGTGCCAGCAGGGCCGGACTAGCCGGGGAGTCGTACTTC	TRBD2	TRBV6-5	TRBJ2-7	-
CASSVGRIPTDTQYF	TGTGCCAGCAGCGTAGGGAGGATTCCCACAGATACGCAGTATTTT	-	TRBV9	TRBJ2-3	few
CASSEGRTVQYF	TGTGCCAGCAGTGAAGGACGTACGGTGCAGTACTTC	-	TRBV25-1	TRBJ2-7	-
CASSARDRAYNEQFF	TGTGCCAGCAGCGCCCGAGACAGGGCCTACAATGAGCAGTTCTTC	TRBD1	TRBV9	TRBJ2-1	-
CASSLSGASDEKLFF	TGTGCCAGCAGCTTGTCCGGGGCAAGCGATGAAAAACTGTTTTTT	-	TRBV7-2	TRBJ1-4	-
CASGPSAAARDTQYF	TGTGCTAGTGGCCCATCAGCGGCGGCTCGCGATACGCAGTATTTT	-	TRBV12-5	TRBJ2-3	few
CASSPGGYEQYF	TGTGCCAGCTCACCAGGAGGCTACGAGCAGTACTTC	-	TRBV18	TRBJ2-7	-
CASSASRTGNSPLHF	TGTGCCAGCAGTGCATCTAGGACAGGGAATTCACCCCTCCACTTT	TRBD1	TRBV2	TRBJ1-6	few
CSVAWAPRVLAGVTNTGELFF	TGCAGCGTTGCTTGGGCCCCCAGGGTTCTAGCGGGGGTAACGAACACCGGGGAGCTGTTTTTT	TRBD2	TRBV29-1	TRBJ2-2	few
CASQVGSLGSGEQYF	TGTGCCAGCCAGGTGGGGTCCTTAGGTTCTGGCGAGCAGTACTTC	-	TRBV2	TRBJ2-7	-
CASSPRTSGDSGTQYF	TGTGCCAGCAGCCCACGGACTAGCGGGGACTCGGGGACCCAGTACTTC	TRBD2	TRBV9	TRBJ2-5	-
CASSDGTIVNEQFF	TGTGCCAGCAGTGACGGGACTATCGTCAATGAGCAGTTCTTC	TRBD2	TRBV6-5	TRBJ2-1	few
CASSLRRDHEQYF	TGTGCCAGCAGCCTCCGAAGGGACCACGAGCAGTACTTC	-	TRBV7-3	TRBJ2-7	-
CASSFEIRNTEAFF	TGCGCCAGCAGCTTTGAAATAAGGAACACTGAAGCTTTCTTT	-	TRBV5-1	TRBJ1-1	few